The 9 T cell receptor beta chains below were found in one sample sequenced in a study of control samples from healthy donors and cancer patients. The method was immunoSEQ multiplex PCR; TCRdb's version includes in-frame clones alone and lacks a portion of them. This table has roughly 120,000 clones, about 88% appearing once. Sequenced input: blood. All receptors come from a woman aged 70-85 years in good health.

The rearrangement uses TRBV6-5 and TRBJ1-1; tentatively, D is TRBD1 (5 bases). V lost 6 bases, J lost 11 bases, and 19 bases lay in between. The CDR3 length is 13 residues. The germline CDR1 and CDR2 sequences are MNHEY and SVGAGI. In DNA, the CDR3 is TGTGCCAGCAGATCACAGGCACCACGGGATGCTTTCTTT. Translating gives CASRSQAPRDAFF.

The CDR3: CASSFQGTDTQYF. As DNA, the CDR3 is TGCGCCAGCAGCTTCCAGGGGACAGATACGCAGTATTTT. This chain links TRBV4-3 with TRBJ2-3; possible D gene TRBD1, 6 bases. The germline V gene has CDR1 LGHNA and CDR2 YSLEER. This CDR3 spans 13 amino acids. The ends were cut back, 5 bases at V and 3 bases at J, with 9 bases in the middle.

In its sample, this clone was seen once. The chain has TRBV6-5 and TRBJ2-7; perhaps TRBD1 as D (5 bases). Germline V gene data show CDR1 as MNHEY and CDR2 as SVGAGI. CDR3 length equals 15 residues. V was shortened by 3 bases and J by 2 bases, with 14 bases between the two germline ends. The CDR3 DNA follows: TGTGCCAGCAGTTATCAACAGGCGTCTGCCTACGAGCAGTACTTC. Its translation is CASSYQQASAYEQYF.

CDR3 coding DNA: TGTGCCAGCAGTCGACGGGACGGACCCACAGATACGCAGTATTTT. Its translation is CASSRRDGPTDTQYF. This chain uses TRBV6-2 or TRBV6-3 with TRBJ2-3; D might be TRBD1 or TRBD2, each matching 5 bases. The germline V gene encodes CDR1 MNHEY and CDR2 SVGEGT. This CDR3 has 15 residues. V lost 5 bases and J lost 2, with 14 bases in between.

CDR3 coding DNA: TGTGCCAGCACCTCGGGGACAAAGAGCACAGATACGCAGTATTTT. Translation: CASTSGTKSTDTQYF. V and J are TRBV7-3 and TRBJ2-3; D is perhaps TRBD1 (6 bases). The V gene's germline CDR1 is SGHTA and CDR2 FQGTGA. The CDR3 covers 15 residues. V lost 7 bases and J lost 0, with 14 bases in between.

This clone was seen only once. J is TRBJ1-5 and V is TRBV7-6; TRBD1 matches 11 bases. Per the germline V gene, CDR1 is SGHVS and CDR2 is FNYEAQ. V lost 5 bases to trimming and J lost 6 bases; unmatched junction nucleotides: 6. This CDR3 is 15 amino acids long. Written as DNA, the CDR3 is TGTGCCAGCAGCAACACCGGGACAGGGGGTCAGCCCCAGCATTTT. It specifies CASSNTGTGGQPQHF.

The chain employs TRBV2 and TRBJ1-5; 7 positions match TRBD1. V trimming: 3 bases; J trimming: 9 bases; junction bases outside the gene matches: 8. Per germline, CDR1 SNHLY and CDR2 FYNNEI. The CDR3 totals 14 residues. The CDR3 here is CASSDRTGSGPQHF. In DNA form, the CDR3 reads TGTGCCAGCAGTGACCGGACAGGCTCAGGGCCCCAGCATTTT.

The CDR3: CASSGREGAMRNEQFF. The CDR3 DNA sequence: TGTGCCAGCAGTGGTCGGGAGGGGGCAATGCGCAATGAGCAGTTCTTC. This sequence joins TRBV2 and TRBJ2-1, with D perhaps TRBD2 (8 bases). Trimming pared 4 bases from V and 6 bases from J, leaving 19 bases between. Germline values: CDR1 SNHLY, CDR2 FYNNEI. CDR3 length: 16 residues.

The V call is TRBV21-1, the J call TRBJ2-7. TRBV21-1 is annotated as a pseudogene. The CDR3 runs to 15 residues. The CDR3 here is CASSKEEPPSYEQYF. The CDR3 DNA reads as TGTGCCAGCAGCAAAGAAGAACCACCCTCCTACGAGCAGTACTTC.